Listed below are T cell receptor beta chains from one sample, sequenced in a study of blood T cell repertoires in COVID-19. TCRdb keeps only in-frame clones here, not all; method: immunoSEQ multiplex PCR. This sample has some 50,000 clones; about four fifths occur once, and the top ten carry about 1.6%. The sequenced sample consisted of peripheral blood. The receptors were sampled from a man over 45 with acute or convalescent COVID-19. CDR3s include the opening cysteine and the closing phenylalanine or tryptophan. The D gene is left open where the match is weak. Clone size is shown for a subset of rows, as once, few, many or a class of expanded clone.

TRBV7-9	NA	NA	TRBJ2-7	CASSRGSDYEQYF	TGTGCCAGCAGCCGAGGGTCGGACTACGAGCAGTACTTC
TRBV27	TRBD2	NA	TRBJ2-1	CASSSTQRGKQFF	TGTGCCAGCAGCTCAACCCAGCGGGGTAAGCAGTTCTTC
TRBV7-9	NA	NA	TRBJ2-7	CASSSGSPEFGSSYEQYF	TGTGCCAGCAGCTCCGGGAGCCCGGAGTTCGGGAGCTCCTACGAGCAGTACTTC
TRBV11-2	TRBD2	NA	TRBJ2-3	CASSILAGGGDTQYF	TGTGCCAGCAGCATACTAGCGGGAGGAGGAGATACGCAGTATTTT
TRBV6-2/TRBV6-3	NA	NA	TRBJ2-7	CASSSLLEQYF	TGTGCCAGCAGTTCCCTGTTGGAGCAGTACTTC
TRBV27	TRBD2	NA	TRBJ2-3	CASSSPSGSYTQYF	TGTGCCAGCAGTTCCCCTAGCGGGAGTTATACGCAGTATTTT
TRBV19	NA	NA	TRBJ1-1	CASSSQRRNTEAFF	TGTGCCAGTAGTTCACAGAGAAGGAACACTGAAGCTTTCTTT
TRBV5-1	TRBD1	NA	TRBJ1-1	CASSPQTGRKTEAFF	TGCGCCAGCAGCCCACAGACAGGGAGGAAAACTGAAGCTTTCTTT
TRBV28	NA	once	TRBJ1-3	CASEPSGQHSGNTIYF	TGTGCCAGCGAACCCTCCGGACAGCACTCTGGAAACACCATATATTTT
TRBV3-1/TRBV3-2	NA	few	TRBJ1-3	CASSLPTGVSGNTIYF	TGTGCCAGCAGCCTACCGACCGGGGTCTCTGGAAACACCATATATTTT
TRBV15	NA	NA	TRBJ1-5	CATSRGQQGFNQPQHF	TGTGCCACCAGCAGAGGACAGCAGGGTTTCAATCAGCCCCAGCATTTT
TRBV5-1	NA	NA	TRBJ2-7	CASSLGGTGSYEQYF	TGCGCCAGCAGCTTGGGCGGGACCGGGTCCTACGAGCAGTACTTC
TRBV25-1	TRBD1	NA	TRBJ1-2	CASSEYSTGGAYGYTF	TGTGCCAGCAGTGAATATTCGACAGGGGGAGCTTATGGCTACACCTTC
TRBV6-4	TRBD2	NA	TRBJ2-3	CASSDTAGGTDTQYF	TGTGCCAGCAGTGACACAGCGGGGGGCACAGATACGCAGTATTTT
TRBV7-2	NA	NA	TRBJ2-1	CASSPTYNEQFF	TGTGCCAGCAGCCCGACATACAATGAGCAGTTCTTC
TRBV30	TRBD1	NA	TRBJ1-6	CAWSAGTGRNSPLHF	TGTGCCTGGAGTGCCGGGACAGGCCGAAATTCACCCCTCCACTTT
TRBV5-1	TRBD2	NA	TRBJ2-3	CASSSRTSDTDTQYF	TGCGCCAGCAGCTCGAGGACTAGCGACACAGATACGCAGTATTTT
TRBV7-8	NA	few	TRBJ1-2	CASSYGTRNYGYTF	TGTGCCAGCAGCTACGGGACACGGAACTATGGCTACACCTTC
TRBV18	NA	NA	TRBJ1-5	CASSPGRGLNQPQHF	TGTGCCAGCTCACCAGGTAGGGGTTTGAATCAGCCCCAGCATTTT
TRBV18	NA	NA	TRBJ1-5	CASSPTGWQPQHF	TGTGCCAGCTCCCCCACAGGGTGGCAGCCCCAGCATTTT
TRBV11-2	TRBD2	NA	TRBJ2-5	CASSLGLVGETQYF	TGTGCCAGCAGCCTAGGACTAGTGGGGGAGACCCAGTACTTC
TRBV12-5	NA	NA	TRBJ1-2	CASGLDIVYGYTF	TGTGCTAGTGGTTTGGACATTGTCTATGGCTACACCTTC
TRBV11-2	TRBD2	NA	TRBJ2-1	CASSFVAGGRNDEQFF	TGTGCCAGCAGCTTCGTAGCGGGGGGGCGGAACGATGAGCAGTTCTTC
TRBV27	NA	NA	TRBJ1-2	CASSSGARGYTF	TGTGCCAGCAGTTCAGGGGCGCGAGGCTACACCTTC
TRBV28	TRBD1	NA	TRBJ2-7	CASSLWAGGDEQYF	TGTGCCAGCAGTTTATGGGCAGGGGGCGACGAGCAGTACTTC
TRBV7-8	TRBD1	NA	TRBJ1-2	CASSSRTGRGTGYTF	TGTGCCAGCAGCTCCCGGACAGGGAGAGGTACTGGCTACACCTTC
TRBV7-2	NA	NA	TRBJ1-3	CASSSLIRAGNTIYF	TGTGCCAGCAGCTCCCTCATCAGGGCTGGAAACACCATATATTTT
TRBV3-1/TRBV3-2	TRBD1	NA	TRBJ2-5	CASSPYGRQGPETQYF	TGTGCCAGCAGCCCCTATGGACGACAGGGTCCAGAGACCCAGTACTTC
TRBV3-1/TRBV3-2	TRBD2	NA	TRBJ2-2	CASSPGLLGELFF	TGTGCCAGCAGCCCGGGACTATTAGGGGAGCTGTTTTTT
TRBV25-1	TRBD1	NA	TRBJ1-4	CASSVRGVGNEKLFF	TGTGCCAGCAGTGTCAGGGGGGTAGGTAATGAAAAACTGTTTTTT
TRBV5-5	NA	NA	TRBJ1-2	CASSGQQGYYGYTF	TGTGCCAGCAGCGGCCAACAGGGTTACTATGGCTACACCTTC
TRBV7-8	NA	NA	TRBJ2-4	CASSLELAKNIQYF	TGTGCCAGCAGCTTAGAGCTAGCCAAAAACATTCAGTACTTC
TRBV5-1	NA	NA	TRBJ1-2	CASSLESTAYGYTF	TGCGCCAGCAGCTTGGAGTCGACAGCCTATGGCTACACCTTC
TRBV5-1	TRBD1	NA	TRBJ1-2	CASSSRDRGRVAYGYTF	TGCGCCAGCAGCTCCCGGGACAGGGGGCGCGTAGCCTATGGCTACACCTTC
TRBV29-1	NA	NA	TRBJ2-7	CSGRAASYEQYF	TGCAGCGGGAGGGCAGCATCCTACGAGCAGTACTTC
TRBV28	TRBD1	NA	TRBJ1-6	CASSFQTYRGRGSISPLHF	TGTGCCAGCAGTTTTCAAACATACAGGGGGCGGGGGTCAATTTCACCCCTCCACTTT
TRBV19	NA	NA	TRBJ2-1	CASSRTDGEQFF	TGTGCCAGTAGCCGCACAGATGGTGAGCAGTTCTTC
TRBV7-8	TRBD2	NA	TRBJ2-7	CASSLAIAGGYEQYF	TGTGCCAGCAGCTTAGCTATAGCGGGCGGCTACGAGCAGTACTTC
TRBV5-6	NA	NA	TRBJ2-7	CASSFKSPGREQYF	TGTGCCAGCAGCTTTAAGAGTCCAGGGCGGGAGCAGTACTTC
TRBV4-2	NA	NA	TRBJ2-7	CASSHAFTYEQYF	TGTGCCAGCAGCCATGCGTTCACTTACGAGCAGTACTTC
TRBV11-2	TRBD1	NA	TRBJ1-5	CASSPRQGRVHQPQHF	TGTGCCAGCAGCCCGCGACAGGGACGCGTCCATCAGCCCCAGCATTTT
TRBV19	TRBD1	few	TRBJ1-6	CASSLTGVPSPLHF	TGTGCCAGTAGCTTGACAGGGGTTCCCTCACCCCTCCACTTT
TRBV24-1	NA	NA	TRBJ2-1	CATSDLGGGSYNEQFF	TGTGCCACCAGTGATTTAGGGGGGGGCTCCTACAATGAGCAGTTCTTC